This T cell receptor (beta chain) was sequenced for a study of CD8 T cells in ankylosing spondylitis. Study-level findings and limits: According to the report, clones linked to the disease were significantly enriched in matched synovial fluid samples taken from ankylosing spondylitis patients. There was a TCR beta motif, made of eight highly homologous variants, that appeared characteristic of ankylosing spondylitis blood.

TCRdb redid the calling of the 5' RACE reads with MiXCR, one entry per CDR3 protein. This table holds around 250,000 distinct CDR3 sequences, approximately 11% found once. Remarks on this clonotype: Its target is not known.

Germline values: CDR1 LNHDA, CDR2 SQIVND (reference sequence). The CDR3 extends over 15 amino acids. Between the trimmed V and J ends, which lost 5 bases and 5 bases, there was a span of 17 bases. The chain is built from TRBV19 and TRBJ2-3; D is ambiguous. The sequence came from a male donor with ankylosing spondylitis or in good health (not recorded which). Sequencing used blood, either unsorted or a sorted T cell fraction (not recorded which). The CDR3 spells CASSGPETAGDTQYF. The CDR3 DNA sequence: TGTGCCAGTAGTGGTCCAGAGACCGCCGGAGATACGCAGTATTTT.